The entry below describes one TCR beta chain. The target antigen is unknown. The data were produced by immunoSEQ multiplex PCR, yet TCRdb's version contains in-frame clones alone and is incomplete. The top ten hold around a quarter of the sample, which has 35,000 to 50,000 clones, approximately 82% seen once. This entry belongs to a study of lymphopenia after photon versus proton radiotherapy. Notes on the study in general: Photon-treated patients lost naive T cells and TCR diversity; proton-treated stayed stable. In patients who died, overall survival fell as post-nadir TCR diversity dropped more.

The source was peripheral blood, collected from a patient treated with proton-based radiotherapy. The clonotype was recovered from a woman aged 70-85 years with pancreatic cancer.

The CDR3 nucleotides are TGCGCCAGCAGCTTGAGGCAGGGGGCGTACAATGAGCAGTTCTTC. Amino acid sequence: CASSLRQGAYNEQFF. The chain carries TRBV5-1 and TRBJ2-1, with TRBD1 identical over 8 bases. Germline CDR1 SGHRS, CDR2 YFSETQ. CDR3 length: 15 amino acids. V lost 1 base to trimming and J lost 4 bases; unmatched junction nucleotides: 4.